These 12 T cell receptor beta chains were sequenced from one sample in a study of T cells in localized non-small cell lung cancer. Profiling relied on immunoSEQ multiplex PCR, and the TCRdb table lists in-frame clones only, not all of them. The sample includes about 31,000 clones, 94% seen only once; the top ten take around 0.66%. Sequencing was performed on peripheral blood, taken before any cancer treatment. These receptors all come from a woman aged 40-69 years with stage I lung adenocarcinoma.

The genes are TRBV11-2 and TRBJ2-1; 9 nucleotides align to TRBD1. This CDR3 has 15 amino acids. V lost 5 bases and J lost 3; bases outside the gene matches: 5. Germline V gene lookup returns CDR1 SGHAT and CDR2 FQNNGV. In DNA form, the CDR3 reads TGTGCCAGCAGCCGCGGGACAGGGAGCTACAATGAGCAGTTCTTC. Translation: CASSRGTGSYNEQFF.

The gene calls are TRBV11-2 and TRBJ2-1, with D perhaps given as TRBD1 or TRBD2 (5 bases each). This CDR3 is built from 16 residues. V lost 6 bases to trimming and J lost 4 bases, with 19 bases between them. The germline V gene encodes CDR1 SGHAT and CDR2 FQNNGV. DNA of the CDR3: TGTGCCAGCAGAGACCCGGGGACCCTTTTATACAATGAGCAGTTCTTC. Protein product: CASRDPGTLLYNEQFF.

This chain connects TRBV4-2 to TRBJ1-1, with D possibly being TRBD1 (5 bases). The CDR3 is 17 residues long. From germline, CDR1 is LGHNA and CDR2 YNFKEQ. V was trimmed by 0 bases and J by 0 bases, leaving 14 bases between them. CDR3 DNA: TGTGCCAGCAGCCAAGAGTTCGAGAGGGGAATGAACACTGAAGCTTTCTTT. As protein: CASSQEFERGMNTEAFF.

This sequence joins TRBV7-2 and TRBJ2-7; no definite D call. Per the germline V gene, CDR1 is SGHTA and CDR2 is FQGNSA. The CDR3 covers 14 residues. Trimming pared 4 bases from V and 6 bases from J, leaving 16 bases between. The DNA of the CDR3 is TGTGCCAGCAGCTCTATGTATACTGCCCTCGAGCAGTACTTC. This sequence encodes CASSSMYTALEQYF.

This chain connects TRBV7-2 to TRBJ1-5; tentatively, D is TRBD1 (5 bases). Trimming took 3 bases from V and 5 from J, leaving 8 bases between them. This CDR3 has 13 amino acids. Germline V lookup: CDR1 SGHTA, CDR2 FQGNSA. The CDR3 loop reads CASSFDRDQPQHF. The CDR3 DNA reads as TGTGCCAGCAGCTTTGACAGAGATCAGCCCCAGCATTTT.

The chain joins TRBV2 to TRBJ1-5; 7 bases match TRBD1. Losses at the gene ends were 5 bases for V and 5 bases for J; bases not matched to a gene: 6. Germline values: CDR1 SNHLY, CDR2 FYNNEI. This CDR3 region has 14 residues. The CDR3 nucleotides read TGTGCCAGCAGTACACAGGGGCTGCATCAGCCCCAGCATTTT. It translates to CASSTQGLHQPQHF.

The chain has TRBV18 and TRBJ1-2; tentative D call: TRBD1 (5 bases). The ends were cut back, 2 bases at V and 5 bases at J, with 15 bases in the middle. CDR1 and CDR2 from the germline V gene are KGHSH and LQKENI. The CDR3 extends over 15 amino acids. The CDR3 bases are TGTGCCAGCTCACCAAGTCCGGACAAACAGTATGGCTACACCTTC. Its protein product is CASSPSPDKQYGYTF.

This clone was counted a single time. The rearrangement joins TRBV6-1 to TRBJ2-7; D is perhaps TRBD1 or TRBD2 (6 bases each). Germline V CDR1 and CDR2: MNHNS, SASEGT. V lost 7 bases, J lost 0 bases, and 13 bases lay in between. The CDR3 has 14 residues. In nucleotides, the CDR3 is TGTGCCAGCACCCGGGGGCTTTCCTCCTACGAGCAGTACTTC. Residues: CASTRGLSSYEQYF.

This sequence joins TRBV5-5 and TRBJ1-4; D not resolved. Per the germline V gene, CDR1 is SGHKS and CDR2 is YYEKEE (reference sequence). Trimming stripped 4 bases from V and 4 bases from J, with 20 bases between. The CDR3 runs 17 residues. CDR3 nucleotide sequence: TGTGCCAGCAGCGGCCCGACTCGGTGGAATATTAATGAAAAACTGTTTTTT. Its translation is CASSGPTRWNINEKLFF.

The chain carries TRBV2 and TRBJ1-6, with 8 bases fitting TRBD1. This CDR3 is 15 amino acids long. The V gene end was trimmed by 4 bases and the J gene end by 5 bases; junction bases not matched to a gene: 4. Germline CDR1 is SNHLY and CDR2 is FYNNEI. In DNA form, the CDR3 reads TGTGCCAGCAGTGCGCCGGGACAGGATAATTCACCCCTCCACTTT. This sequence encodes CASSAPGQDNSPLHF.

The chain links TRBV27 to TRBJ1-5; no clear D gene. The germline V and J ends were trimmed by 3 bases and 1 base, with 10 bases remaining between them. Germline V gives CDR1 MNHEY, CDR2 SMNVEV (reference sequence). This CDR3 is built from 15 residues. The CDR3 region has the DNA TGTGCCAGCAGTTTGCGAGGTATGAGCAATCAGCCCCAGCATTTT. It specifies CASSLRGMSNQPQHF.

CDR3 DNA: TGTGCCAGCAGTACAGGGTTACGAGAGACCCAGTACTTC. Its protein product is CASSTGLRETQYF. V and J are TRBV28 and TRBJ2-5; perhaps TRBD1 as D (6 bases). The CDR3 loop spans 13 amino acids. V lost 5 bases to trimming and J lost 4 bases, with 11 bases between them. The germline V gene encodes CDR1 MDHEN and CDR2 SYDVKM.